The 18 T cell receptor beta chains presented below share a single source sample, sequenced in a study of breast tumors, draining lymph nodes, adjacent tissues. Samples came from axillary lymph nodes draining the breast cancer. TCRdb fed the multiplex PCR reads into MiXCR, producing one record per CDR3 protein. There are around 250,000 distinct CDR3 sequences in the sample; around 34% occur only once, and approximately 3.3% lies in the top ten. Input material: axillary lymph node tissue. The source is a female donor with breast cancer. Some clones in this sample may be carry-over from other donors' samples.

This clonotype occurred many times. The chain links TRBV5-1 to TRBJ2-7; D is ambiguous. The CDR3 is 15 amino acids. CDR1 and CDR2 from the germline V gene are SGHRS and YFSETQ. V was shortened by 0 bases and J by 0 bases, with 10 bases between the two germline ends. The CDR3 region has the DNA TGCGCCAGCAGCTTGGTGGCTCGGTACTCCTACGAGCAGTACTTC. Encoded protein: CASSLVARYSYEQYF. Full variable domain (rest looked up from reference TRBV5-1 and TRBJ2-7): KAGVTQTPRYLIKTRGQQVTLSCSPISGHRSVSWYQQTPGQGLQFLFEYFSETQRNKGNFPGRFSGRQFSNSRSEMNVSTLELGDSALYLCASSLVARYSYEQYFGPGTRLTVT.

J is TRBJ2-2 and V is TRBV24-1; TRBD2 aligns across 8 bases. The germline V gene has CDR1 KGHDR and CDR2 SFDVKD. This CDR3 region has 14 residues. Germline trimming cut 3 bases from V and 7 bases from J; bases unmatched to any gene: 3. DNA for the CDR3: TGTGCCACCAGTGATCCCGGGACTAGCGGGGAGCTGTTTTTT. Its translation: CATSDPGTSGELFF.

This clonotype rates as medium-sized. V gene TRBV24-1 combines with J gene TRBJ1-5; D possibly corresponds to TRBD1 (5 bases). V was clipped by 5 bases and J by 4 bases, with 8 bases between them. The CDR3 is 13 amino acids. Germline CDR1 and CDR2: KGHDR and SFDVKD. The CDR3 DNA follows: TGTGCCACCAGTGGGACACTGAATCAGCCCCAGCATTTT. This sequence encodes CATSGTLNQPQHF.

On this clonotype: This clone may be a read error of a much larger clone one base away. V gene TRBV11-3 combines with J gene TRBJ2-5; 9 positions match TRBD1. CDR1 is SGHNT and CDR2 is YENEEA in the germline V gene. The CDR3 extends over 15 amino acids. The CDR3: CAGSLQGQGKETQYF. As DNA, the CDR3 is TGTGCCGGCAGCCTTCAGGGACAGGGAAAAGAGACCCAGTACTTC.

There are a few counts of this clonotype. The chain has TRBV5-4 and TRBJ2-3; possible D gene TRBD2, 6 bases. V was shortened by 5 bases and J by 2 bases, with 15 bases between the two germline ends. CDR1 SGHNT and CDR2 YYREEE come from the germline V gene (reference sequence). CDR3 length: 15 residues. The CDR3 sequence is CASSSIAGNTDTQYF. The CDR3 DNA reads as TGTGCCAGCAGTTCCATTGCGGGGAACACAGATACGCAGTATTTT.

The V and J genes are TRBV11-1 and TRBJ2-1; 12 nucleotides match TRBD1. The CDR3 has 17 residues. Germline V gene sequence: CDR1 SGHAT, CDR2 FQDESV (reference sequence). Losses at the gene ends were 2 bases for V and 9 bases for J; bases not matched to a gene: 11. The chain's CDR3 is CASSLTTGTGGRGEQFF. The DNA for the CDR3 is TGTGCCAGCAGCTTAACAACCGGGACAGGGGGCAGGGGTGAGCAGTTCTTC.

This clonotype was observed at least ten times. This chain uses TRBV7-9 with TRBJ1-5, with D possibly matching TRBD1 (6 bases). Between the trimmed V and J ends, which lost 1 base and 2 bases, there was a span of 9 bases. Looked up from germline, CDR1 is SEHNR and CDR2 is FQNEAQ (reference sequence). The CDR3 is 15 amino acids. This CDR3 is CASSLEGGRNQPQHF. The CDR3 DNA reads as TGTGCCAGCAGCTTAGAGGGGGGACGCAATCAGCCCCAGCATTTT.

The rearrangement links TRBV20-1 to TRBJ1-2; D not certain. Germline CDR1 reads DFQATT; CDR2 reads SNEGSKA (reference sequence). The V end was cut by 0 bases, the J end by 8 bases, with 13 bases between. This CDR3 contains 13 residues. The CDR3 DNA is TGCAGTGCTAGAGATGGGTGGGATAGAGGCTACACCTTC. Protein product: CSARDGWDRGYTF.

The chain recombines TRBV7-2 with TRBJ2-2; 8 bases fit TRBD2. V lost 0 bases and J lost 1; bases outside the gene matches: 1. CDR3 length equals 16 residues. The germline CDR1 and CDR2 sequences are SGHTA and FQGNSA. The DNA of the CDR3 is TGTGCCAGCAGCTTAGCCCTAGCGGGGAACACCGGGGAGCTGTTTTTT. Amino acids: CASSLALAGNTGELFF.

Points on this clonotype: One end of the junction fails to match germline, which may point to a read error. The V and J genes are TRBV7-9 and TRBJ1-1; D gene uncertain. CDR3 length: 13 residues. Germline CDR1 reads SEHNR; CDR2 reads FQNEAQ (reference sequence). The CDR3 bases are TGTGCCAGCAGATTAGGGTTGAACACTGAAGCTTTCTTT. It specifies CASRLGLNTEAFF.

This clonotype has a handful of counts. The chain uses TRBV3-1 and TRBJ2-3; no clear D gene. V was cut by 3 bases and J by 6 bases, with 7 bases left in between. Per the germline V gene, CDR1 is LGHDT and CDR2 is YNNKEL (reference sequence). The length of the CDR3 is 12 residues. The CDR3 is CASSQSPDTQYF. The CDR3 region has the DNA TGTGCCAGCAGCCAGTCCCCCGATACGCAGTATTTT.

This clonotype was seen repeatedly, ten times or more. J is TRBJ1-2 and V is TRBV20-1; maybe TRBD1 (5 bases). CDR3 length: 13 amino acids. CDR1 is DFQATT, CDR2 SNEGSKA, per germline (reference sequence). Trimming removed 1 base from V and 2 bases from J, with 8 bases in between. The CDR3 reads CSARGQGNYGYTF. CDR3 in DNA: TGCAGTGCTAGAGGGCAGGGAAACTATGGCTACACCTTC.

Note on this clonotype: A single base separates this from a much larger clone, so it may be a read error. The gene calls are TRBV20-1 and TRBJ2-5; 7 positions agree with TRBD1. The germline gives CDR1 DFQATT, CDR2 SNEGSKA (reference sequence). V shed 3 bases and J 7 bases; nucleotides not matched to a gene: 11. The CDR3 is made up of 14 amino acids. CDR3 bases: TGCAGTGCTAGCGGCTTTAGGGGGCACGCGACCCAGTACTTC. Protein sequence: CSASGFRGHATQYF.

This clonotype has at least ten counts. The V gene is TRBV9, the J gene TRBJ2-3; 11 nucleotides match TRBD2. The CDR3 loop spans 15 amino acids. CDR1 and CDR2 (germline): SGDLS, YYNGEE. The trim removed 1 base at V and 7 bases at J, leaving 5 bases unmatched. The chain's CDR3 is CASSVTGTSGYTQYF. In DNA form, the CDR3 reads TGTGCCAGCAGCGTAACCGGGACTAGCGGTTATACGCAGTATTTT.

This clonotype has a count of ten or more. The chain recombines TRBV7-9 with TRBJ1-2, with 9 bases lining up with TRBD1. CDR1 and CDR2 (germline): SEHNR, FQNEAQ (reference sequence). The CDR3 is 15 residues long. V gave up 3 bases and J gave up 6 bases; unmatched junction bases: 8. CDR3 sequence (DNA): TGTGCCAGCAGCTTCACAGGGGGCGGGGATCATGGCTACACCTTC. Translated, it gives CASSFTGGGDHGYTF.

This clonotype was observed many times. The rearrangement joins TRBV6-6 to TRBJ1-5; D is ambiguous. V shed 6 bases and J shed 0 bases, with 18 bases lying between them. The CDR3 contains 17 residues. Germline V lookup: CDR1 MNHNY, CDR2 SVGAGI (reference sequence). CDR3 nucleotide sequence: TGTGCCAGCAGAAAACTAGCCCTGTCCTATAGCAATCAGCCCCAGCATTTT. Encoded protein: CASRKLALSYSNQPQHF.

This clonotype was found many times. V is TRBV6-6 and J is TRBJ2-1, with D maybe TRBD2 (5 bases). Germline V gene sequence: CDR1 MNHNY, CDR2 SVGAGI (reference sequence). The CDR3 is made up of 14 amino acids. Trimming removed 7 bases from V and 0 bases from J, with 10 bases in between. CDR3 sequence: CASILSGSYNEQFF. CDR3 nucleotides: TGTGCCAGCATTCTAAGCGGCTCCTACAATGAGCAGTTCTTC.

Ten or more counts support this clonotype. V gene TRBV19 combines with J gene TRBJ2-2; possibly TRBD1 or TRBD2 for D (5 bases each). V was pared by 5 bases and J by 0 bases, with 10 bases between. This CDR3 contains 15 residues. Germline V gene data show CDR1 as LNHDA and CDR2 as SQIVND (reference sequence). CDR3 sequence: CASSFLGANTGELFF. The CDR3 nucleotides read TGTGCCAGTAGTTTTCTGGGGGCGAACACCGGGGAGCTGTTTTTT.